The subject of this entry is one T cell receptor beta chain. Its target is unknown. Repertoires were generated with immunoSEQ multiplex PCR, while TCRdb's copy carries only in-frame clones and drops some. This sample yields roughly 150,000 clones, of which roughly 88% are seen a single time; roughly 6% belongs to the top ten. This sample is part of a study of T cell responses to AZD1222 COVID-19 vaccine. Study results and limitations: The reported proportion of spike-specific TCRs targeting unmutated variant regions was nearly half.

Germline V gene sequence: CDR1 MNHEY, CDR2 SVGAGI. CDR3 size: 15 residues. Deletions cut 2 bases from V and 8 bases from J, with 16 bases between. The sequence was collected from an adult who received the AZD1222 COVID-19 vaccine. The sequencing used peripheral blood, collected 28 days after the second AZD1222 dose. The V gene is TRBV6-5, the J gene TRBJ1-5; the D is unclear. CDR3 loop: CASSYDQSRREPQHF. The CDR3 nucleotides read TGTGCCAGCAGTTACGACCAATCAAGGCGAGAGCCCCAGCATTTT.